Listed here is a single TCR beta chain. Its antigen remains undetermined. Base qualities are not at hand, and no much larger clone is one base apart. This sample stems from a study of cytomegalovirus exposure and HLA in healthy donors (dated by TCRdb to 2016 to 2017). About the investigation overall: According to a later analysis, one platform produced both the 120 validation repertoires and the 666 repertoires of the first cohort. The study aimed to test whether signatures of past pathogen exposure could be identified by cataloging public T cell receptors. A separate validation cohort of roughly 130 different subjects was used in addition to the roughly 670-subject first cohort. To predict cytomegalovirus infection status, the study combined high-throughput TCR immunosequencing, statistical association of individual TCRs with disease status, and machine learning.

The library came from the immunoSEQ multiplex PCR assay. In the original analysis: A statistical classification framework was built for diagnosing cytomegalovirus status from the catalog of TCR beta chain sequences. TCRdb retrieved this table from immuneACCESS and kept in-frame rearrangements only. Not all clones are present; in checked studies, unresolved V genes account for under half, and no reason is known for the remainder. From that table come the V and J calls and clone size; the DNA was used to work out D and trimming. The sample has 70,000 to 75,000 clones on record, 90% to 95% of them singletons. 1.5% to 2% of the sample goes to the ten largest clones. Overall results and qualifications from the work: A total of 164 TCR beta chains were listed by the study as associated with cytomegalovirus. Most TCR sequences were observed very rarely across donors, whereas some public TCRs were present in many individuals. In both the original and validation cohorts, the classifier was reported to diagnose cytomegalovirus status with high specificity and sensitivity. In vitro tests confirmed that a few of the cytomegalovirus-associated TCR beta chains recognize cytomegalovirus antigens. The authors suggested that the approach could potentially be extended to other disease states and immunological phenotypes. The validation cohort had no HLA typing available for a later analysis, so co-occurrence within that cohort was assessed over all 130 or so repertoires. In a later analysis, TCRs clustered in the first cohort were found to also tend to co-occur in the 120 validation repertoires, with 94% of cluster scores above 0.

The V and J ends are trimmed by 6 bases and 3 bases, leaving 12 bases between them. There are 14 amino acids in the CDR3, from cysteine to phenylalanine inclusive. Here the CDR3 DNA is all that survives: 42 bases in frame from base 1. From the germline V gene (reference sequence), CDR1 is LNHDA and CDR2 is SQIVND. The donors were included in the validation cohort of around 120 subjects, a group kept apart from the roughly 730-subject first cohort. The chain is encoded by TRBV19 joined to TRBJ1-3; the D region possibly corresponds to TRBD1 (6 bases align). The clonotype was recovered from a woman between 18 and 29 years old in good health and CMV-seropositive. The sequenced sample was PBMCs. This receptor has the CDR3 CASRIRGNGNTIYF. At the DNA level, the sequence is TGTGCCAGTAGAATCAGGGGAAATGGAAACACCATATATTTT.